The 27 T cell receptor beta chains listed next were all sequenced from one sample in a study of cytomegalovirus exposure and HLA in healthy donors. Primers included in the PCR were 60 Vbeta and 13 Jbeta primers. Sequencing used immunoSEQ multiplex PCR; TCRdb keeps in-frame clones, though not all of them. The sample carries 150,000 to 200,000 clones, around 77% recorded once. Material for sequencing was PBMCs. These receptors were taken from a woman in her thirties in good health and CMV-seropositive.

The chain couples TRBV4-3 to TRBJ1-1; D not resolved. This CDR3 contains 15 residues. Germline-derived CDR1 and CDR2 are LGHNA and YSLEER. V gave up 0 bases and J gave up 6 bases, with 14 bases separating them. CDR3 region: CASSQDRTEGAEAFF. The CDR3 nucleotides read TGCGCCAGCAGCCAAGATCGAACAGAAGGCGCTGAAGCTTTCTTT.

This chain uses TRBV18 with TRBJ1-1, with a weak D call TRBD1 (6 bases). Germline V gene data show CDR1 as KGHSH and CDR2 as LQKENI. Between the trimmed V and J ends, which lost 5 bases and 1 base, there was a span of 8 bases. This CDR3 comprises 13 residues. The DNA for the CDR3 is TGTGCCAGCTCATTGGACAGGAACACTGAAGCTTTCTTT. Protein sequence: CASSLDRNTEAFF.

This clone occurred once. The V gene is TRBV30, the J gene TRBJ2-7, with D possibly matching TRBD1 (5 bases). Germline CDR1 and CDR2: GTSNPN and SVGIG (reference sequence). V dropped 4 bases and J dropped 4 bases, with 23 bases sitting between them. This CDR3 has 16 amino acids. For the CDR3, the DNA is TGTGCCTGGAACAACCTGAGACAGCCTAGAATTTACGAGCAGTACTTC. Its translation: CAWNNLRQPRIYEQYF.

The chain has TRBV9 and TRBJ2-7, with 8 bases lining up with TRBD1. Trimming cost V 4 bases and J 4 bases; bases outside gene matches: 7. Germline values: CDR1 SGDLS, CDR2 YYNGEE. The CDR3 has 14 residues. The DNA of the CDR3 is TGTGCCAGCAGCAGAGGACAGGGTACGTACGAGCAGTACTTC. Translation gives CASSRGQGTYEQYF.

The rearrangement uses TRBV7-2 and TRBJ2-7, with a weak D call TRBD1 (7 bases). In germline, CDR1 is SGHTA, CDR2 FQGNSA. The CDR3 has 13 residues. The germline V and J ends were trimmed by 8 bases and 6 bases, with 17 bases remaining between them. The CDR3 nucleotides read TGTGCCAGCGGACTAAGGGGGCCGGGCGAGCAGTACTTC. Translated, it gives CASGLRGPGEQYF. Complete variable domain (other parts from reference TRBV7-2 and TRBJ2-7): GAGVSQSPSNKVTEKGKDVELRCDPISGHTALYWYRQSLGQGLEFLIYFQGNSAPDKSGLPSDRFSAERTGGSVSTLTIQRTQQEDSAVYLCASGLRGPGEQYFGPGTRLTVT.

This rearrangement joins TRBV7-6 to TRBJ2-7; 11 nucleotides align to TRBD1. The CDR3 extends over 14 amino acids. Looked up from germline, CDR1 is SGHVS and CDR2 is FNYEAQ. With 5 bases clipped from V and 4 bases from J, the junction kept 4 bases outside the gene matches. CDR3 nucleotide sequence: TGTGCCAGCAGCATTGGGACAGGGGGGTACGAGCAGTACTTC. It translates to CASSIGTGGYEQYF.

With respect to this clone: Different DNA sequences within this sample yield the same CDR3. CDR3 bases: TGCGCCAGCAGCCCCCAGGGGTACAATGAGCAGTTCTTC. Amino acids: CASSPQGYNEQFF. The chain joins TRBV5-1 to TRBJ2-1, with D maybe TRBD1 (6 bases). The germline gives CDR1 SGHRS, CDR2 YFSETQ. V lost 4 bases and J lost 4, with 9 bases in between. The CDR3 contains 13 residues.

The J gene is TRBJ2-6, the V gene TRBV5-6; TRBD2 matches 10 bases. The germline V gene encodes CDR1 SGHDT and CDR2 YYEEEE. V gave up 0 bases and J gave up 2 bases; unmatched junction bases: 5. The CDR3 has 18 residues. CDR3 in amino acids: CASSLASGGDTGANVLTF. CDR3 in DNA: TGTGCCAGCAGCTTGGCGAGCGGGGGGGATACTGGGGCCAACGTCCTGACTTTC.

V usage is TRBV6-1 and J usage is TRBJ2-5, with D perhaps matching TRBD1 (6 bases). The V gene's germline CDR1 is MNHNS and CDR2 SASEGT. This CDR3 contains 13 residues. V was trimmed by 6 bases and J by 7 bases, leaving 15 bases between them. CDR3 in DNA: TGTGCCAGCAGCCCACAGGGATTAGGGACCCAGTACTTC. Protein product: CASSPQGLGTQYF.

This clone was counted once. The chain is built from TRBV7-2 and TRBJ2-2; 9 nucleotides align to TRBD1. Germline V gives CDR1 SGHTA, CDR2 FQGNSA. The CDR3 runs to 15 residues. With 4 bases clipped from V and 5 bases from J, the junction kept 5 bases outside the gene matches. CDR3 protein: CASSSRQGGTGELFF. CDR3 nucleotides: TGTGCCAGCAGCTCGAGACAGGGGGGGACCGGGGAGCTGTTTTTT.

The chain couples TRBV28 to TRBJ1-2; TRBD1 matches at 9 bases. Germline V lookup: CDR1 MDHEN, CDR2 SYDVKM. The J segment lost 6 bases and the V segment lost 8 bases, leaving 1 base of the junction unmatched. The CDR3 has 11 amino acids. CDR3 protein: CASRTGDGYTF. In DNA form, the CDR3 reads TGTGCCAGCCGGACAGGGGATGGCTACACCTTC.

The chain recombines TRBV29-1 with TRBJ1-1, with D perhaps matching TRBD1 (5 bases). The CDR3 has 17 amino acids. Per germline, CDR1 SQVTM and CDR2 ANQGSEA. Trimming left V 5 bases short and J 3 bases short, with 25 bases between. CDR3 in DNA: TGCAGCGTTATTCTGGTTGCCGGGGCGGGGGGATACACTGAAGCTTTCTTT. Translation gives CSVILVAGAGGYTEAFF.

The chain joins TRBV5-1 to TRBJ1-1, with D possibly being TRBD1 (6 bases). Germline CDR1 reads SGHRS; CDR2 reads YFSETQ. V was trimmed by 4 bases and J by 11 bases, leaving 24 bases between them. This CDR3 comprises 15 residues. CDR3 sequence reads: CASSVGTSGTDDAFF. The CDR3 DNA follows: TGCGCCAGCAGCGTGGGGACATCAGGAACGGATGACGCTTTCTTT.

For the CDR3, the DNA is TGTGCCAGCAGCAGACTAGCGGGGGACCCCGGTGAGACCCAGTACTTC. It encodes CASSRLAGDPGETQYF. This chain joins TRBV7-9 and TRBJ2-5; 12 bases fit TRBD2. The CDR3 spans 16 residues. From germline, CDR1 is SEHNR and CDR2 FQNEAQ (reference sequence). The junction had 9 bases not matched to a gene; V was cut back by 5 bases and J by 5 bases.

Turning to this clone: The junction departs from the called germline gene at one end, perhaps through a read error. The genes are TRBV7-9 and TRBJ1-4, with 8 positions matching TRBD1. Germline V CDR1 and CDR2: SEHNR, FQNEAQ (reference sequence). This CDR3 is built from 15 residues. CDR3 residues: CSSSQTGTGGEKLFF. The DNA for the CDR3 is TGTTCCAGCAGTCAGACCGGGACAGGCGGTGAAAAACTGTTTTTT.

CDR3 sequence: CSASVGDIQYF. As DNA, the CDR3 is TGCAGTGCTAGCGTAGGAGACATTCAGTACTTC. V usage is TRBV20-1 and J usage is TRBJ2-4, with D unclear. Germline V gives CDR1 DFQATT, CDR2 SNEGSKA (reference sequence). Deletions cut 3 bases from V and 8 bases from J, with 8 bases between. This CDR3 has 11 residues.

The chain has TRBV19 and TRBJ2-3; possibly TRBD1 for D (6 bases). CDR3 length: 16 amino acids. V lost 7 bases and J lost 3, with 20 bases in between. Germline V gene lookup returns CDR1 LNHDA and CDR2 SQIVND (reference sequence). CDR3: CASTQGNRAITDTQYF. DNA of the CDR3: TGTGCCAGTACCCAAGGAAACAGGGCTATAACAGATACGCAGTATTTT.

The genes are TRBV7-2 and TRBJ2-7; TRBD2 agrees at 7 bases. Germline-derived CDR1 and CDR2 are SGHTA and FQGNSA. CDR3 length: 13 amino acids. Germline trimming cut 1 base from V and 10 bases from J; bases unmatched to any gene: 7. The CDR3 loop is CASSLGVAGLQYF. In nucleotides, the CDR3 is TGTGCCAGCAGCTTAGGTGTAGCGGGCCTTCAGTACTTC.

The V and J genes are TRBV4-3 and TRBJ2-3; D possibly corresponds to TRBD2 (6 bases). Deletions cut 3 bases from V and 1 base from J, with 17 bases between. Germline V gene data show CDR1 as LGHNA and CDR2 as YSLEER. This CDR3 has 17 residues. CDR3 loop: CASSQGGGLGGTDTQYF. In DNA, the CDR3 is TGCGCCAGCAGCCAGGGGGGTGGTCTAGGAGGCACAGATACGCAGTATTTT.

The gene calls are TRBV5-6 and TRBJ1-5; a possible D gene is TRBD1 (5 bases). The germline gives CDR1 SGHDT, CDR2 YYEEEE. Trimming pared 5 bases from V and 5 bases from J, leaving 14 bases between. This CDR3 has 14 amino acids. CDR3 DNA sequence: TGTGCCAGCAGTCGGACGGGGGGGGATCAGCCCCAGCATTTT. Its protein product is CASSRTGGDQPQHF.

The V and J genes are TRBV7-2 and TRBJ2-1; the match to TRBD2 covers 8 bases. This CDR3 region has 15 residues. After removal of 3 bases from V and 7 bases from J, the junction contained 8 bases not matched to a gene. Germline V gene data show CDR1 as SGHTA and CDR2 as FQGNSA. CDR3 sequence: CASSLGVGGRNEQFF. DNA for the CDR3: TGTGCCAGCAGCTTGGGGGTGGGCGGGAGGAATGAGCAGTTCTTC.

V is TRBV6-5 and J is TRBJ1-5; D unresolved. The CDR3 contains 15 residues. Germline CDR1 is MNHEY and CDR2 is SVGAGI. V dropped 8 bases and J dropped 5 bases, with 19 bases sitting between them. In DNA form, the CDR3 reads TGTGCCAGCGCCCGTACGGAGGCAGAGTATCAGCCCCAGCATTTT. Its translation: CASARTEAEYQPQHF.

The rearrangement uses TRBV27 and TRBJ1-4, with 7 bases identical to TRBD1. The CDR3 is 13 amino acids. The J segment lost 8 bases and the V segment lost 5 bases, leaving 5 bases of the junction unmatched. Germline V gives CDR1 MNHEY, CDR2 SMNVEV (reference sequence). The CDR3 DNA reads TGTGCCAGCAGTCTCAGGGGGAGCGAAAAACTGTTTTTT. Protein: CASSLRGSEKLFF.

This chain connects TRBV5-4 to TRBJ2-5, with TRBD2 matching 9 bases. CDR1 and CDR2 from the germline V gene are SGHNT and YYREEE (reference sequence). Unmatched junction bases numbered 9, after V lost 7 bases and J lost 5 bases. The CDR3 totals 14 residues. CDR3 in amino acids: CASQSGGTGETQYF. CDR3 DNA sequence: TGTGCCAGCCAGAGCGGGGGGACTGGGGAGACCCAGTACTTC. The full variable domain, in which reference TRBV5-4 and TRBJ2-5 provide the parts outside the CDR3, is ETGVTQSPTHLIKTRGQQVTLRCSSQSGHNTVSWYQQALGQGPQFIFQYYREEENGRGNFPPRFSGLQFPNYSSELNVNALELDDSALYLCASQSGGTGETQYFGPGTRLLVL.

The chain has TRBV27 and TRBJ1-6; TRBD1 matches at 9 bases. Looked up from germline, CDR1 is MNHEY and CDR2 is SMNVEV (reference sequence). V shed 6 bases, J shed 9 bases, and the junction held 3 bases outside the gene matches. This CDR3 spans 13 amino acids. CDR3 nucleotides: TGTGCCAGCAGGGGACAGGGACTTTCACCCCTCCACTTT. Its translation is CASRGQGLSPLHF.

The gene calls are TRBV2 and TRBJ1-2; D ambiguous. The germline V gene has CDR1 SNHLY and CDR2 FYNNEI. The CDR3 spans 13 residues. V was trimmed by 7 bases and J by 5 bases, leaving 14 bases between them. In DNA form, the CDR3 reads TGTGCCAGCAAAGTACGGGAAGGGTATGGCTACACCTTC. Protein sequence: CASKVREGYGYTF.

This chain links TRBV9 with TRBJ2-1; TRBD2 agrees at 8 bases. The length of the CDR3 is 17 residues. The trim removed 0 bases at V and 0 bases at J, leaving 5 bases unmatched. CDR1 and CDR2 (germline): SGDLS, YYNGEE. The CDR3 sequence is CASSVAGGDTSYNEQFF. DNA for the CDR3: TGTGCCAGCAGCGTAGCGGGGGGGGACACCTCCTACAATGAGCAGTTCTTC.